Listed below are T cell receptor beta chains from one sample, sequenced in a study of T cells in Graves' hyperthyroidism and ophthalmopathy. One entry per CDR3 protein, called by TCRdb with MiXCR from the multiplex PCR reads. Among roughly 170,000 distinct CDR3 sequences listed, about a sixth were seen once. The material sequenced was blood. The source of these receptors is a woman between 50 and 59 years old with Graves' hyperthyroidism. The conserved cysteine and the conserved F or W are not part of the CDR3 here.

v_call	cdr3_aa
TRBV20-1	SAREGPGTYT
TRBV11-1	ASSYRTGFDAYGYT
TRBV27	ASSEDRGNSPLH
TRBV19	ASSMGTAYNEQF
TRBV28	ASGPGGNMNTEAF
TRBV7-3	ASSLVGSPGDTQY
TRBV10-2	ASSYSPRTGGEQF
TRBV6-1	ASSPGGGGYGYT
TRBV7-2	ASRVRTGQHGNNSPLH
TRBV11-2	ASSSLLGGGRDEQY
TRBV19	ATYPSAGVTTNYGYT
TRBV4-1	ASSQESPFNEQF
TRBV18	ASSGGRASYNEQF
TRBV5-1	ASKSTNTEAF
TRBV4-1	ASSQGGGLSNQPQH
TRBV28	ASRPRHLTPMNTEAF
TRBV7-9	ASSLEGGGNEQF
TRBV18	ASSPLQESYNEQF
TRBV28	ASSSPGRGYNEQF
TRBV9	ASSATGTGTYEQY
TRBV18	ASSPQQGDNEKLF
TRBV7-6	ASSFEGRADTQY
TRBV7-8	ASSVSSYNSPLH
TRBV5-1	ASSSGTGAYEQY
TRBV7-9	ASSLLRQGTSGYT
TRBV7-9	ASSSFQGEPDEQY
TRBV3-1	ASSQVSGLEETQY
TRBV5-1	ASTRTVGGLAGGNEQF
TRBV20-1	SARRDLAGADYNEQF
TRBV6-1	ASREGRTEAF
TRBV9	ASSVGRQQF
TRBV19	ASTDWLGSNQPQH
TRBV24-1	ATSDPGQGQY
TRBV6-6	ASSYMVGGTEAF
TRBV7-9	ASSLVGTMGEKLF
TRBV5-1	ASSNIAGGSNEQF
TRBV10-3	AISSTGQGYT
TRBV5-6	ASSLIGTPPGNTEAF
TRBV5-1	ASSLGQPGNTIY
TRBV6-1	ASKISGGASEQF
TRBV19	ASSMGFHQPQH
TRBV9	ASSVDIGEGYEQY
TRBV13	ASSVRQGSYNEQF
TRBV24-1	ATSDPGQTRVAGTQY
TRBV19	ASSWENTEAF
TRBV7-2	ASGNGRFTEAF
TRBV6-1	ASSPLAYQPQH
TRBV20-1	SASNSVRQPQH
TRBV5-1	ASSFSGGGNEQF
TRBV2	ASMLSSGNTIY
TRBV28	ASTGERYGYT
TRBV2	ASRKGGPGEKLF